This paragraph covers one TCR beta chain sequence. The record originates from a study of blood T cells in healthy people across ages. The CDR3 spans 19 residues. The V segment lost 6 bases and the J segment 7 bases; nucleotides outside the gene matches: 20. CDR1 is KGHSH, CDR2 LQKENI, per germline. Alongside a J-beta primer mix, a sample-barcoded 5' primer served in a second PCR lasting about 7 to 12 cycles. Each CDR3 protein gets one entry after TCRdb re-called the 5' RACE reads with MiXCR. The sample yields around 970,000 distinct CDR3 sequences, approximately 50% seen once. This chain uses TRBV18 with TRBJ2-1; TRBD2 aligns across 11 bases. This TCR came from a woman aged 55-70 years in good health. Sequencing was performed on blood. CDR3 region: CASSPSTGFSGREPNEQFF. DNA of the CDR3: TGTGCCAGCTCGCCATCAACCGGTTTTAGCGGGAGGGAACCTAATGAGCAGTTCTTC.